The 7 T cell receptor beta chains given below trace back to one sample, sequenced in a study of T-cell reconstitution after alpha-beta-depleted transplantation in children listed by TCRdb under 2016. Libraries were made using PCR. The run used an Illumina HiSeq 2500. TCR library preparation used molecular barcoding, with unique molecular identifiers applied to normalize quantification of the TCRbeta repertoire. TCRdb reprocessing: public reads trimmed at Q25 with fastp, clones called with MiXCR, in-frame beta chains kept. Each entry is one CDR3 protein sequence, shown with its most common DNA and genes. The sample table shows around 700,000 distinct CDR3 sequences, and around 13% are seen once. In total, the top ten clones hold roughly 0.77% of the sample. The treatment or condition label here, explained by the study, means: allogeneic hematopoietic cell transplantation with graft depleted of TCRalphabeta T cells and CD19 B cells.

Sequenced material: PBMCs, taken before TCRalphabeta/CD19-depleted stem cell transplant. These receptors were taken from a girl between 2 and 10 years old with congenital amegakaryocytic thrombocytopenia, due to receive a stem cell transplant.

CDR3 in amino acids: CASSSGQPVRNEQFF. The CDR3 DNA sequence: TGTGCCAGCAGCTCGGGACAGCCAGTGAGGAATGAGCAGTTCTTC. The chain joins TRBV21-1 to TRBJ2-1; the DNA was not used to check the table's D call, TRBD1. TRBV21-1 is flagged as a pseudogene. The CDR3 is 15 residues long.

In its sample, this clonotype was seen once. The gene calls are TRBV20-1 and TRBJ2-5; 8 bases fit TRBD2. The V segment lost 6 bases and the J segment 5 bases; nucleotides outside the gene matches: 11. Germline loops: CDR1 DFQATT, CDR2 SNEGSKA (reference sequence). This CDR3 is built from 14 residues. CDR3 DNA: TGCAGTGCCAGTGGGCCGGGAGGGGGGGAGACCCAGTACTTC. Its protein is CSASGPGGGETQYF.

This clonotype has a count of ten or more. The gene calls are TRBV18 and TRBJ2-1, with D uncertain. The V end was cut by 4 bases, the J end by 7 bases, with 8 bases between. CDR3 length: 12 amino acids. Germline CDR1 reads KGHSH; CDR2 reads LQKENI. This CDR3 is CASSRTLNEQFF. The CDR3 region has the DNA TGTGCCAGCTCACGAACCCTGAATGAGCAGTTCTTC.

CDR3 coding DNA: TGCGCCAGCAGCTCCCTTAGATATTGGACAGGCCAAGAGACCCAGTACTTC. This codes for CASSSLRYWTGQETQYF. The chain carries TRBV5-1 and TRBJ2-5; 7 nucleotides match TRBD1. In germline, CDR1 is SGHRS, CDR2 YFSETQ. V was clipped by 3 bases and J by 1 base; unmatched bases: 12. The CDR3 is 17 residues long.

This clonotype came up many times. This chain connects TRBV7-3 to TRBJ2-1, with 7 bases aligning to TRBD2. This CDR3 is built from 12 residues. The germline gives CDR1 SGHTA, CDR2 FQGTGA. The trim removed 3 bases at V and 9 bases at J, leaving 2 bases unmatched. The CDR3 nucleotides are TGTGCCAGCAGCTTCCCGGGGGGTGAGCAGTTCTTC. Translation: CASSFPGGEQFF.

This clonotype was detected only a few times. The J gene is TRBJ2-3, the V gene TRBV12-3 or TRBV12-4, with 7 bases matching TRBD2. This CDR3 has 15 residues. V lost 5 bases, J lost 5 bases, and 10 bases stayed unmatched. CDR3 protein: CASSAPGGVRDTQYF. The CDR3 bases are TGTGCCAGCAGTGCCCCTGGGGGGGTGAGAGATACGCAGTATTTT.

The chain recombines TRBV5-1 with TRBJ1-1, with D unclear. The CDR3 runs 16 residues. V lost 1 base and J 4 bases, leaving 17 bases between the germline ends. In germline, CDR1 is SGHRS, CDR2 YFSETQ. CDR3 in amino acids: CASSLTRGEWSTEAFF. In nucleotides, the CDR3 is TGCGCCAGCAGCTTGACGCGTGGGGAATGGAGCACTGAAGCTTTCTTT.